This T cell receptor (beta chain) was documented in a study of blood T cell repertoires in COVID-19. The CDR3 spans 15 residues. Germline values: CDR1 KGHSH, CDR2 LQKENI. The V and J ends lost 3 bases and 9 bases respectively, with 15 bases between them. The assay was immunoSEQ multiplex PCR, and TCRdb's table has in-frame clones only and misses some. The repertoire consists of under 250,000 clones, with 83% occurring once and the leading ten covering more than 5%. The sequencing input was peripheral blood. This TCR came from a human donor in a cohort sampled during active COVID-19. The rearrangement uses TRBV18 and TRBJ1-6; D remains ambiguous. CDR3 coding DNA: TGTGCCAGCTCACCGGCAGGAGGCCAGAGTTCACCCCTCCACTTT. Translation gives CASSPAGGQSSPLHF.